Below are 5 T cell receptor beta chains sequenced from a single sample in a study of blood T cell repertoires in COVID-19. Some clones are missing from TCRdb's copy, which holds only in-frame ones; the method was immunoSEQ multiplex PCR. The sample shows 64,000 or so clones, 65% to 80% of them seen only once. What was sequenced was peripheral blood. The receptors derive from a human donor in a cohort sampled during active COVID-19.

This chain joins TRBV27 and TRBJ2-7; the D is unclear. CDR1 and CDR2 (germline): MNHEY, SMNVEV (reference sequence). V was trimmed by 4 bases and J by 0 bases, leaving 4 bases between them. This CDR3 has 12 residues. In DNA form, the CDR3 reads TGTGCCAGCAGTTACGGCTCCTACGAGCAGTACTTC. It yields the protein CASSYGSYEQYF.

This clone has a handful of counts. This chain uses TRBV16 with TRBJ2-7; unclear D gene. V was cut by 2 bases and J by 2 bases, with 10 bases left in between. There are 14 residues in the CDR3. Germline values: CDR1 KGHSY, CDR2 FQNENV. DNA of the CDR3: TGTGCCAGCAGCCAACAGGCCTCCGCCTACGAGCAGTACTTC. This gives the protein CASSQQASAYEQYF.

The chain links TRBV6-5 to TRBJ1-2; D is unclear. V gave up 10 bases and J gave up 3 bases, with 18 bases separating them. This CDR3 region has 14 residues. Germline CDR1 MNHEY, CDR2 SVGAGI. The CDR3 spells CATQRPRRDYGYTF. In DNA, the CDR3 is TGTGCCACCCAACGCCCTCGGAGGGACTATGGCTACACCTTC.

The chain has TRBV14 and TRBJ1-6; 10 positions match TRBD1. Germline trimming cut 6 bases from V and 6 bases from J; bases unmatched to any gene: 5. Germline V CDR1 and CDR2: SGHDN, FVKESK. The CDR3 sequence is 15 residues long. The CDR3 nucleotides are TGTGCCAGCAGTCCGGGACAGGGGATTAATTCACCCCTCCACTTT. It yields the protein CASSPGQGINSPLHF.

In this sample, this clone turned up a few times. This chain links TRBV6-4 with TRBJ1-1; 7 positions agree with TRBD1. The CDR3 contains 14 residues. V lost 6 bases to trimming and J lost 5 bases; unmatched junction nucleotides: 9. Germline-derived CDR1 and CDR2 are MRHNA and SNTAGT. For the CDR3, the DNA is TGTGCCAGCAGCCCAGGACAGGATAGAACTGAAGCTTTCTTT. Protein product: CASSPGQDRTEAFF.